Below, 22 T cell receptor beta chains from the same sample are listed, as sequenced in a study of cytomegalovirus exposure and HLA in healthy donors. Some clones are missing from TCRdb's copy, which holds only in-frame ones; the method was immunoSEQ multiplex PCR. The sample contains under 140,000 clones, about 92% of which appear only once. Sample: PBMCs. These receptors all stem from a woman aged 18-29 years in good health and CMV-seronegative.

The chain links TRBV7-9 to TRBJ2-7; the match to TRBD2 covers 11 bases. V shed 3 bases, J shed 6 bases, and the junction held 7 bases outside the gene matches. CDR3 size: 15 residues. The V gene's germline CDR1 is SEHNR and CDR2 FQNEAQ (reference sequence). The CDR3 coding sequence is TGTGCCAGCAGCTTGGGGCTAGCGGGAGGTAGCGAGCAGTACTTC. It encodes CASSLGLAGGSEQYF.

This sequence joins TRBV5-4 and TRBJ2-5, with 15 bases aligning to TRBD2. This CDR3 has 17 amino acids. Looked up from germline, CDR1 is SGHNT and CDR2 is YYREEE (reference sequence). Trimming removed 5 bases from V and 5 bases from J; junction bases left unmatched: 10. In nucleotides, the CDR3 is TGTGCCAGCAGGGATCGGACTAGCGGGGGGGGTCAGGAGACCCAGTACTTC. Amino acids: CASRDRTSGGGQETQYF.

The CDR3 here is CASSEAPDRSTTEAFF. DNA for the CDR3: TGTGCCAGCAGTGAAGCTCCCGACAGGTCGACCACTGAAGCTTTCTTT. The chain uses TRBV6-1 and TRBJ1-1, with D possibly matching TRBD1 (6 bases). The CDR3 sequence is 16 residues long. The germline V and J ends were trimmed by 0 bases and 4 bases, with 15 bases remaining between them. The germline V gene has CDR1 MNHNS and CDR2 SASEGT.

The sample holds one count of this clone. The sample contains more than one DNA sequence encoding this CDR3. The rearrangement uses TRBV6-6 and TRBJ2-2; D perhaps matches TRBD1 (6 bases). The germline V and J ends were trimmed by 2 bases and 3 bases, with 10 bases remaining between them. The germline V gene encodes CDR1 MNHNY and CDR2 SVGAGI (reference sequence). The CDR3 has 15 residues. This chain's CDR3 is CASSYETGHTGELFF. The CDR3 DNA reads as TGTGCCAGCAGTTACGAGACAGGACACACCGGGGAGCTGTTTTTT.

This clone showed up just once. The chain carries TRBV21-1 and TRBJ2-7; the table's D call, TRBD1, was not checked against the DNA. TRBV21-1 is classified as a pseudogene. The CDR3 runs 16 residues. CDR3 region: CASSKSLRTGFYEQYF. The CDR3 DNA sequence: TGTGCCAGCAGCAAATCGCTTCGGACAGGGTTCTACGAGCAGTACTTC.

The chain links TRBV12-5 to TRBJ2-5, with a possible D match to TRBD2 (5 bases). The CDR3 is made up of 13 amino acids. Trimming removed 9 bases from V and 0 bases from J, with 11 bases in between. Germline lookup yields CDR1 LGHNT and CDR2 FRNRAP. This chain's CDR3 is CASRGSNQETQYF. The DNA for the CDR3 is TGTGCTAGCCGAGGGTCAAACCAAGAGACCCAGTACTTC.

This clone is deemed medium-sized. The chain carries TRBV6-5 and TRBJ1-5, with D uncertain. This CDR3 is built from 13 residues. Germline CDR1 is MNHEY and CDR2 is SVGAGI. The V and J ends lost 5 bases and 1 base respectively, with 6 bases between them. CDR3 protein: CASSLASNQPQHF. The CDR3 DNA is TGTGCCAGCAGTCTGGCAAGCAATCAGCCCCAGCATTTT.

V usage is TRBV30 and J usage is TRBJ2-7; the D is unclear. The germline V and J ends were trimmed by 0 bases and 3 bases, with 6 bases remaining between them. Germline lookup yields CDR1 GTSNPN and CDR2 SVGIG (reference sequence). CDR3 length: 12 residues. The CDR3 loop is CAWSVSSYEQYF. Written as DNA, the CDR3 is TGTGCCTGGAGTGTATCCAGCTACGAGCAGTACTTC. Looking up the rest from reference TRBV30 and TRBJ2-7 gives the full variable domain: SQTIHQWPATLVQPVGSPLSLECTVEGTSNPNLYWYRQAAGRGLQLLFYSVGIGQISSEVPQNLSASRPQDRQFILSSKKLLLSDSGFYLCAWSVSSYEQYFGPGTRLTVT.

The V gene is TRBV5-1, the J gene TRBJ2-7; perhaps TRBD1 as D (5 bases). CDR3 size: 16 residues. Germline V gives CDR1 SGHRS, CDR2 YFSETQ. V was pared by 0 bases and J by 4 bases, with 17 bases between. The CDR3 DNA is TGCGCCAGCAGCTTGGGGGGCACGGGTCGAGTATACGAGCAGTACTTC. Translation gives CASSLGGTGRVYEQYF.

The J gene is TRBJ1-2, the V gene TRBV7-8; D is uncertain. CDR3 length equals 15 residues. Per the germline V gene, CDR1 is SGHVS and CDR2 is FQNEAQ. The V end lost 4 bases, the J end lost 1 base, and 13 bases lay between the germline ends. The CDR3 here is CASSSLSGVNYGYTF. Here the CDR3 DNA reads TGTGCCAGCAGCTCACTCTCTGGAGTTAACTATGGCTACACCTTC.

This sequence joins TRBV11-2 and TRBJ1-6; D is undetermined. Germline loops: CDR1 SGHAT, CDR2 FQNNGV. V was trimmed by 1 base and J by 0 bases, leaving 10 bases between them. CDR3 length: 17 amino acids. The CDR3 DNA reads TGTGCCAGCAGCTTAGGAATAGCTAGCTCCTATAATTCACCCCTCCACTTT. Translated, it gives CASSLGIASSYNSPLHF.

This clone was recorded only once. The V gene is TRBV29-1, the J gene TRBJ2-3; 8 nucleotides agree with TRBD1. This CDR3 contains 17 residues. Germline V gene sequence: CDR1 SQVTM, CDR2 ANQGSEA. Unmatched junction bases numbered 10, after V lost 0 bases and J lost 2 bases. CDR3 DNA: TGCAGCGTTGAAGACCCTCTGACAGGGGAACTCACAGATACGCAGTATTTT. Translated, it gives CSVEDPLTGELTDTQYF.

The V gene is TRBV11-3, the J gene TRBJ1-4; D is perhaps TRBD1 (6 bases). The CDR3 extends over 18 amino acids. From germline, CDR1 is SGHNT and CDR2 YENEEA. Trimming shortened V by 3 bases and J by 4 bases, and 21 bases separated the two germline ends. The CDR3 spells CASSFSPDPDRLNEKLFF. CDR3 sequence (DNA): TGTGCCAGCAGCTTCTCTCCCGACCCGGACAGACTTAATGAAAAACTGTTTTTT.

This chain joins TRBV6-4 and TRBJ2-2, with 9 positions matching TRBD2. Germline V lookup: CDR1 MRHNA, CDR2 SNTAGT. The CDR3 consists of 14 residues. V shed 3 bases and J 4 bases; nucleotides not matched to a gene: 0. The CDR3 DNA reads as TGTGCCAGCAGTGATAGCGGGAGCACCGGGGAGCTGTTTTTT. It translates to CASSDSGSTGELFF.

The V call is TRBV6-1, the J call TRBJ1-1; tentatively, D is TRBD1 (6 bases). CDR1 is MNHNS and CDR2 is SASEGT in the germline V gene. CDR3 length equals 15 residues. The V gene lost 0 bases and the J gene lost 3 bases, with 11 bases spanning the gap. Here the CDR3 reads CASSEAAGEYTEAFF. The DNA for the CDR3 is TGTGCCAGCAGTGAAGCCGCAGGGGAGTACACTGAAGCTTTCTTT.

The V call is TRBV6-5, the J call TRBJ2-2, with 8 nucleotides matching TRBD1. Trimming at V came to 5 bases and at J to 0 bases, leaving 2 bases not matched to a gene. CDR1 MNHEY and CDR2 SVGAGI come from the germline V gene. The CDR3 has 15 residues. The CDR3 DNA sequence: TGTGCCAGCAGTCGGACAGGGACGAACACCGGGGAGCTGTTTTTT. This encodes CASSRTGTNTGELFF.

The V call is TRBV7-2, the J call TRBJ2-1; 12 bases line up with TRBD2. V lost 4 bases, J lost 8 bases, and 9 bases stayed unmatched. Germline CDR1 and CDR2: SGHTA and FQGNSA. CDR3 length equals 16 residues. The CDR3 spells CASSSSRLAGEDEQFF. In DNA form, the CDR3 reads TGTGCCAGCAGCTCGTCACGACTAGCGGGGGAGGATGAGCAGTTCTTC.

The chain joins TRBV7-2 to TRBJ1-5; D is possibly TRBD1 (5 bases). Trimming removed 4 bases from V and 6 bases from J, with 13 bases in between. CDR3 size: 14 residues. The germline CDR1 and CDR2 sequences are SGHTA and FQGNSA. CDR3 in DNA: TGTGCCAGCAGCTGGGGGGGGGAAGGTCAGCCCCAGCATTTT. Translating gives CASSWGGEGQPQHF. Looking up the rest from reference TRBV7-2 and TRBJ1-5 gives the full variable domain: GAGVSQSPSNKVTEKGKDVELRCDPISGHTALYWYRQSLGQGLEFLIYFQGNSAPDKSGLPSDRFSAERTGGSVSTLTIQRTQQEDSAVYLCASSWGGEGQPQHFGDGTRLSIL.

The V and J genes are TRBV7-6 and TRBJ2-7; TRBD2 aligns across 11 bases. CDR3 length: 18 amino acids. V trimming: 1 base; J trimming: 0 bases; junction bases outside the gene matches: 8. Germline CDR1 and CDR2: SGHVS and FNYEAQ. CDR3 loop: CASSLESSGGPFSYEQYF. CDR3 nucleotide sequence: TGTGCCAGCAGCTTAGAATCTAGCGGGGGGCCTTTCTCCTACGAGCAGTACTTC.

V is TRBV5-1 and J is TRBJ1-3, with no clear D. V lost 5 bases to trimming and J lost 0 bases, with 15 bases between them. Germline values: CDR1 SGHRS, CDR2 YFSETQ. The CDR3 runs to 16 residues. The CDR3 DNA reads TGCGCCAGCAGAGCACTCGCGGTGGGCTCTGGAAACACCATATATTTT. This translates into CASRALAVGSGNTIYF.

The chain recombines TRBV19 with TRBJ1-4; 7 bases fit TRBD1. CDR1 LNHDA and CDR2 SQIVND come from the germline V gene (reference sequence). The CDR3 length is 14 residues. Germline trimming cut 5 bases from V and 7 bases from J; bases unmatched to any gene: 7. CDR3 bases: TGTGCCAGTAGTCGAGACAGGGCTACTGAAAAACTGTTTTTT. This sequence encodes CASSRDRATEKLFF.

This chain connects TRBV13 to TRBJ2-3; no firm D call. The CDR3 length is 12 residues. V shed 4 bases and J shed 0 bases, with 2 bases lying between them. Germline V gives CDR1 PRHDT, CDR2 FYEKMQ (reference sequence). CDR3 nucleotide sequence: TGTGCCAGCAGCTCTAGCACAGATACGCAGTATTTT. Protein product: CASSSSTDTQYF. Based on the CDR3 plus reference TRBV13 and TRBJ2-3, the full variable domain is AAGVIQSPRHLIKEKRETATLKCYPIPRHDTVYWYQQGPGQDPQFLISFYEKMQSDKGSIPDRFSAQQFSDYHSELNMSSLELGDSALYFCASSSSTDTQYFGPGTRLTVL.